This T cell receptor (beta chain) appears in the sequencing data of a study of tumor-infiltrating lymphocytes in primary liver carcinoma. This clonotype has more than one count but fewer than ten. Total RNA amounting to about 520 ng was the source from which TCR beta cDNA was made with a constant-region primer. Three rounds of nested multiplex PCR with slightly modified ARM-PCR produced TCR beta libraries. Forward primers for TRBV1-TRBV30 and a C-beta reverse primer served the first two PCR rounds, at about 10 cycles each. TCRdb independently ran MiXCR on the multiplex PCR reads; one entry per CDR3 protein. The table records some 320,000 distinct CDR3 sequences, 60% to 80% of them present only once. Blood RNA came from unsorted whole blood; germline DNA was also extracted. Deletions cut 5 bases from V and 4 bases from J, with 18 bases between. The CDR3 extends over 16 amino acids. Germline-derived CDR1 and CDR2 are MNHEY and SVGAGI.

This chain connects TRBV6-5 to TRBJ1-5, with a weak D call TRBD1 (6 bases). The sequenced sample was peripheral blood. This clonotype was obtained from a man aged 40-50 years with primary liver carcinoma and hepatitis B virus infection. The CDR3 region has the DNA TGTGCCAGCAGTAGAATCAAGGACAGCCTTAATCAGCCCCAGCATTTT. As protein: CASSRIKDSLNQPQHF.